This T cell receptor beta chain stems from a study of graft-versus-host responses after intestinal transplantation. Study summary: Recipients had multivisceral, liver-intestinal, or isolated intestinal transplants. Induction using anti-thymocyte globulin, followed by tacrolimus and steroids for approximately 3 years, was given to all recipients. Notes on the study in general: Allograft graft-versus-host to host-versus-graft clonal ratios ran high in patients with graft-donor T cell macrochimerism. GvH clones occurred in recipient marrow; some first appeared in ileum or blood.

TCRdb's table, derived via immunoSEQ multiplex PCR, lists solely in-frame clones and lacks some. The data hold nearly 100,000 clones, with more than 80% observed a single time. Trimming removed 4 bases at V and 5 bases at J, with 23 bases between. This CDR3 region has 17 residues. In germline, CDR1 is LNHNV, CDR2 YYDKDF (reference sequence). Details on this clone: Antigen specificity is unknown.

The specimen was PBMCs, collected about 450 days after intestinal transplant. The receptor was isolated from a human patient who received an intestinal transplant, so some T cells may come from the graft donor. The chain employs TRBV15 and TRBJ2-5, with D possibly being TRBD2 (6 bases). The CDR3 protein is CATSNLDLLTSGETQYF. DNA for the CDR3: TGTGCCACCAGCAACCTCGACCTCCTGACTAGTGGGGAGACCCAGTACTTC.